The next 19 T cell receptor beta chains were all read from a single sample in a study of CD8 T cells in ankylosing spondylitis. TCRdb reprocessed the 5' RACE reads with MiXCR, giving one entry per CDR3 protein. The sample consists of about 130,000 distinct CDR3 sequences, about 6.4% of them appearing once. Specimen: blood, either unsorted or a sorted T cell fraction (not recorded which). These receptors were taken from a male donor with ankylosing spondylitis or in good health (not recorded which).

The table lists this clonotype with many counts. The V call is TRBV5-1, the J call TRBJ2-1; D remains unclear. The germline CDR1 and CDR2 sequences are SGHRS and YFSETQ. V was trimmed by 4 bases and J by 5 bases, leaving 10 bases between them. This CDR3 contains 13 residues. The CDR3 DNA is TGCGCCAGCAGCATGGGCTTTAACAATGAGCAGTTCTTC. As protein: CASSMGFNNEQFF.

This clonotype was observed at least ten times. The chain uses TRBV24-1 and TRBJ2-1, with D possibly TRBD1 on 6 matching bases. The CDR3 is 13 amino acids. Germline lookup yields CDR1 KGHDR and CDR2 SFDVKD. With 9 bases removed from V and 9 bases from J, the gap between germline ends came to 17 bases. The CDR3 sequence: CATSSQGLGEQFF. The CDR3 coding sequence is TGTGCCACCTCCTCTCAGGGGTTGGGTGAGCAGTTCTTC.

This clonotype has a count of ten or more. The rearrangement links TRBV29-1 to TRBJ2-5, with D tentatively TRBD2 (6 bases). CDR1 and CDR2 from the germline V gene are SQVTM and ANQGSEA. CDR3 size: 14 residues. V lost 0 bases and J lost 10, with 18 bases in between. CDR3 sequence: CSVEEGQPRGSQYF. The CDR3 DNA sequence: TGCAGCGTTGAAGAGGGCCAGCCACGGGGGAGCCAGTACTTC. Filled out from reference TRBV29-1 and TRBJ2-5, the complete variable domain reads SAVISQKPSRDICQRGTSLTIQCQVDSQVTMMFWYRQQPGQSLTLIATANQGSEATYESGFVIDKFPISRPNLTFSTLTVSNMSPEDSSIYLCSVEEGQPRGSQYFGPGTRLLVL.

This clonotype has at least ten counts. The chain has TRBV18 and TRBJ2-6, with 10 positions matching TRBD1. The J segment lost 4 bases and the V segment lost 6 bases, leaving 12 bases of the junction unmatched. Germline V gene sequence: CDR1 KGHSH, CDR2 LQKENI. This CDR3 spans 18 amino acids. DNA for the CDR3: TGTGCCAGCTCTACCGGTGGGACAGGGGCTTACGGGGCCAACGTCCTGACTTTC. Protein sequence: CASSTGGTGAYGANVLTF.

This clonotype was found many times. The rearrangement joins TRBV12-5 to TRBJ1-5; possibly TRBD1 for D (5 bases). The CDR3 runs 17 residues. Germline-derived CDR1 and CDR2 are LGHNT and FRNRAP. The V end was cut by 4 bases, the J end by 0 bases, with 16 bases between. Here the CDR3 reads CASGSIWDVYSNQPQHF. DNA for the CDR3: TGTGCTAGTGGTTCCATATGGGACGTCTATAGCAATCAGCCCCAGCATTTT.

At least ten counts were recorded for this clonotype. This sequence joins TRBV20-1 and TRBJ2-5, with unresolved D. The V end was cut by 3 bases, the J end by 6 bases, with 8 bases between. Germline CDR1 DFQATT, CDR2 SNEGSKA (reference sequence). CDR3 length: 11 amino acids. CDR3 coding DNA: TGCAGTGCTAGCGGCGAGAAGACCCAGTACTTC. Amino acid sequence: CSASGEKTQYF.

This clonotype was observed at least ten times. The rearrangement links TRBV20-1 to TRBJ1-5; 8 nucleotides line up with TRBD1. Germline V gene lookup returns CDR1 DFQATT and CDR2 SNEGSKA (reference sequence). There are 14 residues in the CDR3. The V gene end was trimmed by 1 base and the J gene end by 6 bases; junction bases not matched to a gene: 5. The CDR3 loop reads CSARGRDRFQPQHF. The CDR3 DNA reads TGCAGTGCTAGAGGCCGGGACAGGTTTCAGCCCCAGCATTTT.

This clonotype was recorded at least ten times. The J gene is TRBJ1-3, the V gene TRBV20-1; no clear D gene. The V gene's germline CDR1 is DFQATT and CDR2 SNEGSKA (reference sequence). There are 17 residues in the CDR3. Trimming removed 3 bases from V and 1 base from J, with 19 bases in between. Here the CDR3 DNA reads TGCAGTGCTAGGGCCAATGGCGGCGCTGGGTCTGGAAACACCATATATTTT. This codes for CSARANGGAGSGNTIYF.

This clonotype was picked up many times. The rearrangement links TRBV3-1 to TRBJ1-4, with D hard to call. V lost 1 base and J 8 bases, leaving 14 bases between the germline ends. The CDR3 has 15 residues. CDR1 LGHDT and CDR2 YNNKEL come from the germline V gene (reference sequence). The CDR3 region is CASSQVGPGGEKLFF. The CDR3 DNA reads as TGTGCCAGCAGCCAAGTTGGCCCAGGCGGGGAAAAACTGTTTTTT.

This clonotype showed up many times. The gene calls are TRBV12-3 or TRBV12-4 and TRBJ2-1, with 14 bases matching TRBD2. The CDR3 length is 18 residues. V shed 4 bases and J 1 base; nucleotides not matched to a gene: 6. This CDR3 reads CASSSGTSGSFSYNEQFF. In nucleotides, the CDR3 is TGTGCCAGCAGTTCCGGGACTAGCGGGAGTTTTTCCTACAATGAGCAGTTCTTC.

This clonotype has only a few counts. The chain couples TRBV7-6 to TRBJ1-5; D unclear. V lost 8 bases and J 9 bases, leaving 11 bases between the germline ends. The germline V gene has CDR1 SGHVS and CDR2 FNYEAQ. The CDR3 spans 11 residues. CDR3 nucleotides: TGTGCCAGCCCCTCCGCTTCGCCCCAGCATTTT. This encodes CASPSASPQHF. Combining the CDR3 with reference TRBV7-6 and TRBJ1-5 gives the whole variable domain GAGVSQSPRYKVTKRGQDVALRCDPISGHVSLYWYRQALGQGPEFLTYFNYEAQQDKSGLPNDRFSAERPEGSISTLTIQRTEQRDSAMYRCASPSASPQHFGDGTRLSIL.

Comments on this clonotype: One base away lies a much larger clone, so this may be a sequencing read error. The chain is built from TRBV3-1 and TRBJ2-4; TRBD2 matches at 13 bases. The CDR3 consists of 18 residues. Germline lookup yields CDR1 LGHDT and CDR2 YNNKEL (reference sequence). The CDR3, as DNA: TGTGCCTGCAGCCTACTAGCGGGGGGGCTTGGAGCCAAAAACATTCAGTACTTC. Its protein product is CACSLLAGGLGAKNIQYF.

Points on this clonotype: The junction departs from the called germline gene at one end, perhaps through a read error. The chain carries TRBV5-1 and TRBJ2-7, with a possible D match to TRBD2 (5 bases). CDR3 length: 14 residues. Germline V gene data show CDR1 as SGHRS and CDR2 as YFSETQ. The CDR3 bases are TGCGCCAGCTGCTTTGAACCGACTACCTACGAGCAGTACTTC. Encoded protein: CASCFEPTTYEQYF.

This clonotype was counted at least ten times. The rearrangement uses TRBV5-1 and TRBJ2-7; 9 bases line up with TRBD2. Looked up from germline, CDR1 is SGHRS and CDR2 is YFSETQ. V lost 3 bases to trimming and J lost 7 bases; unmatched junction nucleotides: 11. The CDR3 has 15 residues. DNA of the CDR3: TGCGCCAGCAGCTCGTTAGCGGGAGAAACTCGAGAGCAGTACTTC. It is translated as CASSSLAGETREQYF.

This clonotype was seen at least ten times. The V call is TRBV7-8, the J call TRBJ2-7; D is perhaps TRBD2 (6 bases). In germline, CDR1 is SGHVS, CDR2 FQNEAQ. Trimming stripped 3 bases from V and 0 bases from J, with 15 bases between. The CDR3 sequence is 16 residues long. CDR3 DNA: TGTGCCAGCAGCTTGCGGTCCGGGGGAAACTCCTACGAGCAGTACTTC. Translating it yields CASSLRSGGNSYEQYF.

This clonotype came up many times. The V call is TRBV5-1, the J call TRBJ2-1; D not resolved. The CDR3 runs to 13 residues. V was trimmed by 4 bases and J by 4 bases, leaving 9 bases between them. Germline V gene lookup returns CDR1 SGHRS and CDR2 YFSETQ. Here the CDR3 DNA reads TGCGCCAGCAGCGGGGAAGGGTACAATGAGCAGTTCTTC. Translated, it gives CASSGEGYNEQFF. Full variable domain (missing parts from reference TRBV5-1 and TRBJ2-1): KAGVTQTPRYLIKTRGQQVTLSCSPISGHRSVSWYQQTPGQGLQFLFEYFSETQRNKGNFPGRFSGRQFSNSRSEMNVSTLELGDSALYLCASSGEGYNEQFFGPGTRLTVL.

Many counts were recorded for this clonotype. The chain is built from TRBV7-3 and TRBJ2-1; D is ambiguous. The CDR3 is 16 amino acids. V lost 0 bases, J lost 0 bases, and 9 bases lay in between. The germline V gene encodes CDR1 SGHTA and CDR2 FQGTGA. The CDR3 reads CASSLTGANSYNEQFF. CDR3 in DNA: TGTGCCAGCAGCTTAACGGGCGCCAACTCCTACAATGAGCAGTTCTTC.

The sample holds a few counts of this clonotype. The chain has TRBV10-3 and TRBJ2-1; 9 positions agree with TRBD2. V was pared by 2 bases and J by 7 bases, with 6 bases of the junction left unmatched. This CDR3 has 15 residues. Looked up from germline, CDR1 is ENHRY and CDR2 is SYGVKD. The CDR3 protein is CAISEQTSGHNEQFF. The CDR3 coding sequence is TGTGCCATCAGTGAGCAGACTAGCGGACATAATGAGCAGTTCTTC.

This clonotype has at least ten counts. This rearrangement joins TRBV7-9 to TRBJ2-7; 7 bases fit TRBD2. The CDR3 covers 14 residues. With V trimmed by 1 base and J by 5 bases, 5 bases remained unmatched. Germline CDR1 reads SEHNR; CDR2 reads FQNEAQ (reference sequence). The chain's CDR3 is CASSLGLAPDEQYF. In nucleotides, the CDR3 is TGTGCCAGCAGCTTAGGACTAGCTCCTGACGAGCAGTACTTC.